One and the same sample provided the 25 T cell receptor beta chains below, sequenced in a study of molecular identifiers for immune sequencing clone quantification. TCRdb reprocessed the PCR reads via MiXCR and lists one record per CDR3 protein. The sample includes about 510,000 distinct CDR3 sequences, 20% to 25% of them seen just once. The sequencing sample was made of naive CD8+ T cells from blood, with Jurkat cell RNA spiked in. The subset here: FACS-sorted CD8+CD4-CCR7+CD45RA+ naive T cells. Receptor source: a human donor in good health. Some libraries in this study had Jurkat cell RNA spiked in.

This chain uses TRBV5-1 with TRBJ2-1; 7 nucleotides agree with TRBD2. The CDR3 extends over 13 amino acids. V dropped 0 bases and J dropped 9; count of bases not matched to a gene: 3. Germline-derived CDR1 and CDR2 are SGHRS and YFSETQ. In DNA form, the CDR3 reads TGCGCCAGCAGCTTGGTGACTAGCAGTGAGCAGTTCTTC. It yields the protein CASSLVTSSEQFF.

The chain couples TRBV6-5 to TRBJ2-2; TRBD2 might be the D (5 bases). Looked up from germline, CDR1 is MNHEY and CDR2 is SVGAGI. V lost 2 bases and J 6 bases, leaving 13 bases between the germline ends. This CDR3 comprises 15 residues. The CDR3 DNA sequence: TGTGCCAGCAGTTACACTAGTACGTCGGCCGGGGAGCTGTTTTTT. It yields the protein CASSYTSTSAGELFF.

The table lists this clonotype with many counts. One junction end disagrees with the germline gene, perhaps due to a read error. The V gene is TRBV7-7, the J gene TRBJ2-4; maybe TRBD2 (6 bases). CDR1 and CDR2 from the germline V gene are SSHAT and FNYEAQ (reference sequence). This CDR3 comprises 16 residues. In DNA, the CDR3 is TGTGCTAGCAGCCATACTAGCCCCTTAAGCAAAAACATTCAGTACTTC. This gives the protein CASSHTSPLSKNIQYF.

Comment on this clonotype: A much more abundant neighbour one base away suggests this may be a read error. In this CDR3 the conserved last residue, phenylalanine or tryptophan, is missing, so a read error is likely. The chain employs TRBV7-9 and TRBJ2-3, with D unclear. The CDR3 totals 16 residues. From germline, CDR1 is SEHNR and CDR2 FQNEAQ (reference sequence). Trimming cost V 5 bases and J 0 bases, with 15 bases left between them. Written as DNA, the CDR3 is TGTGCCAGCAGCCTACCGTGGGTTCCTAGCACAGATACGCAGTATCTT. Its translation is CASSLPWVPSTDTQYL.

Remarks on this clonotype: This sequence may be a read error, since a much larger clone differs from it by one base. This CDR3 reads CSAEGGQVYYEQCF. Written as DNA, the CDR3 is TGCAGTGCCGAGGGTGGTCAGGTGTATTACGAGCAGTGCTTC. The chain combines TRBV20-1 with TRBJ2-7, with a weak D call TRBD2 (5 bases). Germline values: CDR1 DFQATT, CDR2 SNEGSKA (reference sequence). The CDR3 spans 14 residues.

This clonotype was detected ten times or more. The gene calls are TRBV5-6 and TRBJ2-3; D unclear. Trimming took 5 bases from V and 4 from J, leaving 5 bases between them. There are 11 residues in the CDR3. Germline V gene data show CDR1 as SGHDT and CDR2 as YYEEEE. The CDR3 DNA reads TGTGCCAGCAGGCACGCAGATACGCAGTATTTT. It yields the protein CASRHADTQYF.

This clonotype showed up just a few times. The chain uses TRBV30 and TRBJ1-6; no clear D gene. The CDR3 loop spans 16 amino acids. The ends were cut back, 0 bases at V and 2 bases at J, with 11 bases in the middle. In germline, CDR1 is GTSNPN, CDR2 SVGIG (reference sequence). CDR3 nucleotide sequence: TGTGCCTGGAGTGTACCCTTTGCTACCTATAATTCACCCCTCCACTTT. Its translation: CAWSVPFATYNSPLHF.

This clonotype was seen a few times. The V and J genes are TRBV24-1 and TRBJ2-7; the match to TRBD1 covers 10 bases. The J segment lost 4 bases and the V segment lost 5 bases, leaving 7 bases of the junction unmatched. Germline CDR1 is KGHDR and CDR2 is SFDVKD. This CDR3 is built from 15 residues. CDR3 loop: CATSGPGQGGYEQYF. The CDR3 bases are TGTGCCACCAGTGGCCCCGGACAGGGGGGGTACGAGCAGTACTTC.

As regards this clonotype: A single base separates this from a much larger clone, so it may be a read error. This rearrangement joins TRBV30 to TRBJ2-7, with a tentative D call TRBD1 (5 bases). This CDR3 comprises 13 residues. Germline V gives CDR1 GTSNPN, CDR2 SVGIG (reference sequence). V dropped 7 bases and J dropped 5 bases, with 18 bases sitting between them. This chain's CDR3 is CASAWAGFDEQYF. The CDR3 nucleotides read TGTGCCTCGGCCTGGGCAGGGTTTGACGAGCAGTACTTC.

A few counts support this clonotype. The V and J genes are TRBV9 and TRBJ1-3, with 9 nucleotides matching TRBD1. The V and J ends lost 0 bases and 8 bases, in that order; junction bases with no gene match: 3. CDR1 and CDR2 from the germline V gene are SGDLS and YYNGEE. The CDR3 loop spans 14 amino acids. CDR3 amino acids: CASSVGTGVDTIYF. In DNA, the CDR3 is TGTGCCAGCAGCGTAGGGACAGGGGTCGACACCATATATTTT.

This clonotype was observed many times. The J gene is TRBJ1-1, the V gene TRBV29-1, with D perhaps matching TRBD1 (6 bases). The V gene's germline CDR1 is SQVTM and CDR2 ANQGSEA. The CDR3 has 12 residues. V was pared by 3 bases and J by 8 bases, with 13 bases between. The CDR3, as DNA: TGCAGCGTTGAGAAGGACAGTTCGGAAGCTTTCTTT. This sequence encodes CSVEKDSSEAFF.

This clonotype was found many times. The V call is TRBV2, the J call TRBJ2-5; the match to TRBD2 covers 7 bases. The CDR3 runs to 12 residues. Germline CDR1 and CDR2: SNHLY and FYNNEI. J gave up 5 bases and V 11 bases, and 8 bases lay outside the gene matches. For the CDR3, the DNA is TGTGCCGGCAAGAGCGGGATTGAGACCCAGTACTTC. Translating gives CAGKSGIETQYF.

The chain joins TRBV19 to TRBJ2-3; D unclear. V shed 7 bases and J shed 2 bases, with 16 bases lying between them. Germline assignment: CDR1 LNHDA and CDR2 SQIVND (reference sequence). The CDR3 is made up of 15 amino acids. CDR3 in DNA: TGTGCCAGTAACACCAAACACCGTTACACAGATACGCAGTATTTT. This translates into CASNTKHRYTDTQYF.

This clonotype came up many times. The chain has TRBV29-1 and TRBJ2-3; the D gene is possibly TRBD2 (6 bases). The CDR3 is made up of 11 amino acids. V was pared by 2 bases and J by 14 bases, with 14 bases between. The germline gives CDR1 SQVTM, CDR2 ANQGSEA. The CDR3 DNA is TGCAGCGTTGAAACCCCCGCGGGGTGGTATTTT. It codes for CSVETPAGWYF.

The table lists this clonotype with many counts. The chain has TRBV29-1 and TRBJ2-5; D uncertain. Per the germline V gene, CDR1 is SQVTM and CDR2 is ANQGSEA. V gave up 5 bases and J gave up 0 bases, with 10 bases separating them. The CDR3 totals 13 residues. The DNA for the CDR3 is TGCAGCGTTCAGGACGGCTACCAAGAGACCCAGTACTTC. The encoded protein is CSVQDGYQETQYF.

Many counts were recorded for this clonotype. In nucleotides, the CDR3 is TGTGCCAGCAGCCAGCAGGACTCATCACAAGAGACCCAGTACTTC. It encodes CASSQQDSSQETQYF. J is TRBJ2-5 and V is TRBV7-9, with TRBD2 as a possible D gene (5 bases). CDR3 size: 15 residues. The germline V gene encodes CDR1 SEHNR and CDR2 FQNEAQ (reference sequence). Trimming stripped 5 bases from V and 2 bases from J, with 15 bases between.

This clonotype was recorded at least ten times. Here the CDR3 reads CAISETSGEQFF. CDR3 bases: TGTGCCATCAGTGAAACTAGCGGTGAGCAGTTCTTC. The chain carries TRBV10-3 and TRBJ2-1; 8 bases match TRBD2. The CDR3 has 12 residues. V trimming: 3 bases; J trimming: 9 bases; junction bases outside the gene matches: 1. Germline V gene sequence: CDR1 ENHRY, CDR2 SYGVKD.

In regard to this clonotype: A clone one base away is much larger, so this may be a read error. The rearrangement uses TRBV4-3 and TRBJ2-3, with D unresolved. Germline V gene data show CDR1 as LGHNA and CDR2 as YSLEER. The CDR3 spans 17 residues. Trimming removed 1 base at V and 4 bases at J, with 18 bases between. In DNA form, the CDR3 reads TGCGCCAGCAGCCAAGGTACGGATCCGCAAAGCGCAGATACGCAGTATTTT. Translating it yields CASSQGTDPQSADTQYF.

Points on this clonotype: Just one base apart from a much larger clone, this may be a read error. The CDR3 sequence: CASSHAGNRDTQYF. The CDR3 region has the DNA TGTGCCAGCAGCCACGCGGGGAATCGAGATACGCAGTATTTT. The chain recombines TRBV21-1 with TRBJ2-3. TRBV21-1 is noted as a pseudogene. The CDR3 contains 14 residues.

This clonotype has a handful of counts. The genes are TRBV27 and TRBJ2-3; 10 bases align to TRBD2. Germline values: CDR1 MNHEY, CDR2 SMNVEV (reference sequence). This CDR3 has 19 residues. V was pared by 0 bases and J by 0 bases, with 9 bases of the junction left unmatched. The CDR3 DNA sequence: TGTGCCAGCAGTTTATCGCCTAGCGGGGGTACTTCTAGCACAGATACGCAGTATTTT. Its translation: CASSLSPSGGTSSTDTQYF.

This chain uses TRBV14 with TRBJ2-2; 9 bases agree with TRBD1. The J segment lost 0 bases and the V segment lost 4 bases, leaving 12 bases of the junction unmatched. Germline loops: CDR1 SGHDN, CDR2 FVKESK. This CDR3 is built from 19 residues. CDR3 residues: CASSLWGQGIRPNTGELFF. In DNA form, the CDR3 reads TGTGCCAGCAGCCTATGGGGACAGGGAATTCGTCCGAACACCGGGGAGCTGTTTTTT.

This clonotype was observed a few times. The V call is TRBV11-2, the J call TRBJ1-5, with D perhaps TRBD1 (5 bases). This CDR3 has 13 amino acids. In germline, CDR1 is SGHAT, CDR2 FQNNGV. Trimming took 3 bases from V and 11 from J, leaving 14 bases between them. CDR3 nucleotide sequence: TGTGCCAGCAGCTTGGGGCTGGATAGGGCCCAGCATTTT. Translating it yields CASSLGLDRAQHF.

This clonotype was counted only a few times. The chain is built from TRBV15 and TRBJ2-3, with 7 nucleotides matching TRBD2. Germline V lookup: CDR1 LNHNV, CDR2 YYDKDF (reference sequence). The CDR3 length is 15 residues. V dropped 5 bases and J dropped 0; count of bases not matched to a gene: 5. The DNA of the CDR3 is TGTGCCACCAGCGAGACTAGCCCTAGCACAGATACGCAGTATTTT. This encodes CATSETSPSTDTQYF.

The chain has TRBV12-3 or TRBV12-4 and TRBJ2-2; 14 nucleotides line up with TRBD2. CDR3 length equals 20 residues. Trimming cost V 3 bases and J 3 bases; bases outside gene matches: 12. In DNA, the CDR3 is TGTGCCAGCAGTTTCGGGGATCCCGGGACTAGCGGGGGAGACACCGGGGAGCTGTTTTTT. Amino acid sequence: CASSFGDPGTSGGDTGELFF.

This clonotype was observed many times. V is TRBV19 and J is TRBJ2-7; 9 bases agree with TRBD1. J gave up 1 base and V 5 bases, and 9 bases lay outside the gene matches. The CDR3 extends over 16 amino acids. CDR1 and CDR2 from the germline V gene are LNHDA and SQIVND (reference sequence). This chain's CDR3 is CASSLATGGISYEQYF. The CDR3 nucleotides are TGTGCCAGTAGTCTGGCGACAGGGGGAATATCCTACGAGCAGTACTTC.